The present T cell receptor beta chain was sequenced within a study of T cell repertoires in cytomegalovirus infection. As for the study in general: HLA-B-restricted CMV epitopes that are well studied were used alongside recently identified HLA-C-restricted ones. Indications of both CMV infection and matching HLA type were provided by public TCR beta signatures.

Findings of the study overall: Dominant in the ex vivo response were TCR beta clonotypes restricted by HLA-C and specific for CMV. The cumulative frequency of public TCR beta families identified carriers of CMV plus the relevant HLA.

This clonotype was counted many times. Its antigen is still unknown. TCRdb independently ran MiXCR on the reads; one entry per CDR3 protein. Among about 46,000 distinct CDR3 sequences listed, approximately 19% were seen once. Source: CD8+ T cells from cultured PBMCs, taken from culture after CMV antigen stimulation. The source is a human donor in good health (CMV status not recorded). Some clones in this sample may be carry-over from other donors' samples.

The CDR3 DNA follows: TGTGCCAGCAGTGGACAGGGGACCAACACCGGGGAGCTGTTTTTT. It yields the protein CASSGQGTNTGELFF. The chain uses TRBV2 and TRBJ2-2; 8 positions agree with TRBD1. This CDR3 spans 15 amino acids. V lost 4 bases to trimming and J lost 2 bases; unmatched junction nucleotides: 3. CDR1 and CDR2 from the germline V gene are SNHLY and FYNNEI.